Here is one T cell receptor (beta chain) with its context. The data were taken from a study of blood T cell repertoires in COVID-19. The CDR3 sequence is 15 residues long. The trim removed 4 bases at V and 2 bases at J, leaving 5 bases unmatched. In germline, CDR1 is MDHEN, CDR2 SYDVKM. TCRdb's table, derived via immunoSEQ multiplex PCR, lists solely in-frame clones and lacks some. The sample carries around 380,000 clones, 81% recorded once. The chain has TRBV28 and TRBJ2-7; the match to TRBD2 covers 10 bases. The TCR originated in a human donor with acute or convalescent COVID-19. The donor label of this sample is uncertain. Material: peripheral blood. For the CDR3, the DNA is TGTGCCAGCAGTTCCTCTAGCGGGGGCACCTACGAGCAGTACTTC. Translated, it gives CASSSSSGGTYEQYF.